The source of this T cell receptor (beta chain) is a study of CD8 T cells in Susac syndrome. Study results and caveats: In its TCR sequencing and HLA analysis, the study acknowledged that the number of individuals was relatively small.

With random hexamers, 0.5 to 1 ug RNA was reverse transcribed. TCR beta CDR3 was amplified by immunoSEQ multiplex PCR. This amplification extended across 54 Vbeta and 13 Jbeta segments. A single record per CDR3 protein comes from TCRdb applying MiXCR to the immunoSEQ multiplex PCR reads. This table holds 200,000 to 300,000 distinct CDR3 sequences, about 93% found once. V was clipped by 2 bases and J by 0 bases, with 8 bases between them. Germline V gene sequence: CDR1 GTSNPN, CDR2 SVGIG (reference sequence). The CDR3 is 13 amino acids. Worth noting for this clonotype: Its specificity is not known.

Material: CD4+ T cells from PBMCs. The chain joins TRBV30 to TRBJ2-7; unclear D gene. This receptor was identified in a human donor with multiple sclerosis. CDR3 coding DNA: TGTGCCTGGAGTTACGACAACTCCTACGAGCAGTACGTC. This sequence encodes CAWSYDNSYEQYV.